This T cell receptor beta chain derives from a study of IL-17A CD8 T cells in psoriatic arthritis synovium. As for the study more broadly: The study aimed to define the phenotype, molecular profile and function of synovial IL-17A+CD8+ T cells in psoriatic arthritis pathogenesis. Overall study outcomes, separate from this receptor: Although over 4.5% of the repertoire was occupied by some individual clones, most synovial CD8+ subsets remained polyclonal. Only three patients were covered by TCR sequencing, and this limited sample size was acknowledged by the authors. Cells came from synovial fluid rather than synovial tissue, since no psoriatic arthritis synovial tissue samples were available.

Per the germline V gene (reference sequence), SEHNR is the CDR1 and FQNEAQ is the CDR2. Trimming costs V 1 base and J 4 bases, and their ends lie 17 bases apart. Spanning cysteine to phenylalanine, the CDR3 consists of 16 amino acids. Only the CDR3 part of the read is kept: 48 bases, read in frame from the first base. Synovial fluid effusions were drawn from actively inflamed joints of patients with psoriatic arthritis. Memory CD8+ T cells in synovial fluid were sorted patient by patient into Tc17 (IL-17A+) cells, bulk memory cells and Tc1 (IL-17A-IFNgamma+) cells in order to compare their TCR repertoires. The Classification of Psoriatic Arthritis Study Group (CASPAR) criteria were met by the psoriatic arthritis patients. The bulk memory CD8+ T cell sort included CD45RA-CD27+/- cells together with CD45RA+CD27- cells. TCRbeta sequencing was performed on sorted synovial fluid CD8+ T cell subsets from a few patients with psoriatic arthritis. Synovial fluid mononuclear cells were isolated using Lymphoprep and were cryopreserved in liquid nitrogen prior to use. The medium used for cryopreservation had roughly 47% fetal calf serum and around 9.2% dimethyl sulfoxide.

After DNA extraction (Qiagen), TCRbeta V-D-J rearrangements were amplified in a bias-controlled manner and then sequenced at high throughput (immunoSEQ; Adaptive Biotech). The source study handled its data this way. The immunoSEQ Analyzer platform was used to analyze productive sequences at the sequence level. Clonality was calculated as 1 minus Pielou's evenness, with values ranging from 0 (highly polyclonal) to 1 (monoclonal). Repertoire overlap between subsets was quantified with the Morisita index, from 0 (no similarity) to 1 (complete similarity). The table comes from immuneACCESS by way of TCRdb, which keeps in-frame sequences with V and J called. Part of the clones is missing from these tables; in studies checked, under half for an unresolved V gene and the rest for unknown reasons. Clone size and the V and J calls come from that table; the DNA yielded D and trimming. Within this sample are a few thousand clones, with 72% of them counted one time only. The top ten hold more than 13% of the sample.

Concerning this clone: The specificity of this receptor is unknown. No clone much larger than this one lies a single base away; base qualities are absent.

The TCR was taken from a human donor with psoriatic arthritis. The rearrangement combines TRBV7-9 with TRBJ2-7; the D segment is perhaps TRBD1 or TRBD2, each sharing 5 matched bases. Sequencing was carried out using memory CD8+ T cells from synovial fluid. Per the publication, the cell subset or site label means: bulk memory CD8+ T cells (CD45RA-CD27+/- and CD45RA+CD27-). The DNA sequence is TGTGCCAGCAGCTTAGTTGGGGGTAGGGTCCAATACGAGCAGTACTTC. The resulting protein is CASSLVGGRVQYEQYF.